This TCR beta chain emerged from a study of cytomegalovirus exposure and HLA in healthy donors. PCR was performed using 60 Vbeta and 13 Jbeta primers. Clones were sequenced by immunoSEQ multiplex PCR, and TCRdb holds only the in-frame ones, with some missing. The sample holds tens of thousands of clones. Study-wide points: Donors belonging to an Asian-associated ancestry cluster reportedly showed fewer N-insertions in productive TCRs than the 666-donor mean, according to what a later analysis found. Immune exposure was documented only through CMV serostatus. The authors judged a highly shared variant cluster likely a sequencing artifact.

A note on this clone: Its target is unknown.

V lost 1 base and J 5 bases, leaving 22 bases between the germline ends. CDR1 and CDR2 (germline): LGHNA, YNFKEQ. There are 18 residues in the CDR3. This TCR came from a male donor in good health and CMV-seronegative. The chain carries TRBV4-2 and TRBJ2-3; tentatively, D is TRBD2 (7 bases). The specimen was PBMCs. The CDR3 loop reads CASSQGMYGEGGGDTQYF. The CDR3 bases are TGTGCCAGCAGCCAAGGGATGTACGGGGAGGGGGGCGGAGATACGCAGTATTTT.